This TCR beta chain was identified in a study of T-cell reconstitution after alpha-beta-depleted transplantation in children. Study findings and constraints: Newly produced T cells mostly provided counts and TCRbeta diversity after one year, as hyperexpanded clones declined. Expanded clones from the graft, numbering several hundred, reportedly supplied alpha-beta T cells about two months after transplant.

This clonotype appeared a few times. What it recognizes is unknown. V lost 3 bases and J lost 7; bases outside the gene matches: 1. Per the germline V gene, CDR1 is SQVTM and CDR2 is ANQGSEA. This CDR3 spans 13 amino acids. Preparation of the TCRbeta library involved a method that used unique molecular identifiers. TCRdb reprocessed the PCR reads with MiXCR, giving one entry per CDR3 protein. The sample comprises approximately 400,000 distinct CDR3 sequences, about a sixth of which are singletons, and about 32% rests with the top ten. This chain connects TRBV29-1 to TRBJ2-4, with 12 nucleotides matching TRBD1. The clonotype comes from a boy in the first two years of life who had a stem cell transplant for Wiskott-Aldrich syndrome, so the T cells may come from the graft donor. The sample was PBMCs, mostly from graft donor cells, taken 360 days after TCRalphabeta/CD19-depleted stem cell transplant. The DNA for the CDR3 is TGCAGCGTTGAGGGACAGGGGGCGAACATTCAGTACTTC. Its protein is CSVEGQGANIQYF.